This T cell receptor beta chain was found in a study of blood T cell repertoires in COVID-19. Study at large: Acute-phase and convalescent COVID-19 samples originated in the United States, Italy and Spain. The analysed material was cDNA or gDNA that came from T cells, B-cell-depleted T cells, or PBMCs.

This CDR3 region has 16 residues. Germline loops: CDR1 DFQATT, CDR2 SNEGSKA (reference sequence). V was pared by 3 bases and J by 0 bases, with 15 bases between. Authors' analysis steps: Estimates of nucleated cell counts were drawn from the amplification of reference gene primers. Only in-frame clones appear in the TCRdb table, and some are missing; sequencing was by immunoSEQ multiplex PCR. The V and J calls and the clone size are those of that table, but D and trimming were determined from the DNA. This sample has about 210,000 clones, with about 80% found just once. The source is a woman between 40 and 55 years old with active or convalescent COVID-19. Sequences were obtained from peripheral blood. The rearrangement links TRBV20-1 to TRBJ1-5; D is perhaps TRBD1 (6 bases). This CDR3 is CSASMGHEYSNQPQHF. In nucleotides, the CDR3 is TGCAGTGCTAGTATGGGACACGAATATAGCAATCAGCCCCAGCATTTT.